The 32 T cell receptor beta chains below come from one sample, sequenced in a study of CD8 T cells in Susac syndrome. cDNA came from about 0.5 to 1 ug RNA primed by random hexamers. TCRdb reprocessed the immunoSEQ multiplex PCR reads via MiXCR and lists one record per CDR3 protein. In the table there are 190,000 or so distinct CDR3 sequences, roughly 95% of which are singletons. Sequenced input: CD4+ T cells from PBMCs. These receptor sequences come from a human donor with multiple sclerosis.

This chain links TRBV5-1 with TRBJ2-7, with TRBD1 matching 10 bases. Germline trimming cut 6 bases from V and 5 bases from J; bases unmatched to any gene: 8. Germline loops: CDR1 SGHRS, CDR2 YFSETQ. The CDR3 has 14 residues. In DNA form, the CDR3 reads TGCGCCAGCACCCCCGGGACAGGGGACAACGAGCAGTACTTC. Translating gives CASTPGTGDNEQYF. Full variable domain (outside the CDR3, taken from reference TRBV5-1 and TRBJ2-7): KAGVTQTPRYLIKTRGQQVTLSCSPISGHRSVSWYQQTPGQGLQFLFEYFSETQRNKGNFPGRFSGRQFSNSRSEMNVSTLELGDSALYLCASTPGTGDNEQYFGPGTRLTVT.

The rearrangement uses TRBV12-3 or TRBV12-4 and TRBJ2-3, with unresolved D. Deletions cut 3 bases from V and 4 bases from J, with 8 bases between. CDR3 length equals 13 residues. CDR3 nucleotides: TGTGCCAGCAGTTTGGTACTGGCAGATACGCAGTATTTT. This gives the protein CASSLVLADTQYF.

V gene TRBV30 combines with J gene TRBJ2-5, with D hard to call. The CDR3 covers 13 residues. Germline V lookup: CDR1 GTSNPN, CDR2 SVGIG (reference sequence). The V and J ends lost 0 bases and 5 bases respectively, with 10 bases between them. CDR3 amino acids: CAWSVLNWETQYF. In nucleotides, the CDR3 is TGTGCCTGGAGTGTACTAAACTGGGAGACCCAGTACTTC.

This chain connects TRBV2 to TRBJ2-7, with a weak D call TRBD1 (6 bases). V shed 6 bases and J shed 6 bases, with 18 bases lying between them. This CDR3 is 14 amino acids long. CDR1 is SNHLY, CDR2 FYNNEI, per germline. CDR3 coding DNA: TGTGCCAGCAGGGGGTACAGGGAGTTAGGCGAGCAGTACTTC. This sequence encodes CASRGYRELGEQYF.

The rearrangement joins TRBV24-1 to TRBJ2-6; D is possibly TRBD1 (6 bases). There are 13 residues in the CDR3. Germline loops: CDR1 KGHDR, CDR2 SFDVKD. With 9 bases removed from V and 2 bases from J, the gap between germline ends came to 7 bases. CDR3 sequence: CATSGAGANVLTF. In DNA, the CDR3 is TGTGCCACCTCAGGGGCTGGGGCCAACGTCCTGACTTTC.

The chain links TRBV7-9 to TRBJ1-1; D call uncertain. The CDR3 has 14 residues. Trimming took 1 base from V and 1 from J, leaving 7 bases between them. CDR1 and CDR2 from the germline V gene are SEHNR and FQNEAQ (reference sequence). The CDR3 is CASSLGTANTEAFF. The CDR3 nucleotides are TGTGCCAGCAGCTTAGGGACCGCGAACACTGAAGCTTTCTTT.

CDR3 bases: TGCAGTGCTGCCAACAGGGCCGGCTACACCTTC. As protein: CSAANRAGYTF. J is TRBJ1-2 and V is TRBV20-1, with D perhaps matching TRBD1 (6 bases). Germline CDR1 reads DFQATT; CDR2 reads SNEGSKA (reference sequence). The CDR3 sequence is 11 residues long. Deletions cut 5 bases from V and 8 bases from J, with 12 bases between.

This clonotype was seen only a few times. The chain carries TRBV30 and TRBJ2-1; D is ambiguous. The V end was cut by 0 bases, the J end by 6 bases, with 6 bases between. The CDR3 is 12 residues long. Germline lookup yields CDR1 GTSNPN and CDR2 SVGIG (reference sequence). The CDR3 nucleotides read TGTGCCTGGAGTGTAAGTCTCAATGAGCAGTTCTTC. Translation: CAWSVSLNEQFF.

V and J are TRBV5-4 and TRBJ2-5; tentative D call: TRBD1 (5 bases). Germline CDR1 is SGHNT and CDR2 is YYREEE (reference sequence). Trimming removed 3 bases at V and 4 bases at J, with 10 bases between. CDR3 length: 13 amino acids. The CDR3 DNA sequence: TGTGCCAGCAGCTCTGACAGCGCAGAGACCCAGTACTTC. It is translated as CASSSDSAETQYF.

This chain joins TRBV29-1 and TRBJ1-2; D might be TRBD1 (5 bases). Germline lookup yields CDR1 SQVTM and CDR2 ANQGSEA. V was trimmed by 7 bases and J by 8 bases, leaving 17 bases between them. The length of the CDR3 is 12 residues. CDR3 loop: CSANQGRYGYTF. DNA of the CDR3: TGCAGCGCTAATCAGGGTCGGTACGGCTACACCTTC.

Only one count was recorded for this clonotype. The CDR3 loop is CASSKVVLPYEQYF. In nucleotides, the CDR3 is TGTGCCAGCAGCAAAGTAGTTCTACCCTACGAGCAGTACTTC. This rearrangement joins TRBV21-1 to TRBJ2-7. TRBV21-1 is shown as a pseudogene. CDR3 length: 14 amino acids.

The genes are TRBV5-6 and TRBJ2-6, with D unresolved. This CDR3 region has 15 residues. Trimming removed 4 bases at V and 0 bases at J, with 8 bases between. Germline V gene sequence: CDR1 SGHDT, CDR2 YYEEEE. The CDR3 spells CASSPAYSGANVLTF. In nucleotides, the CDR3 is TGTGCCAGCAGCCCGGCGTACTCTGGGGCCAACGTCCTGACTTTC.

This clonotype was observed a single time. V and J are TRBV12-3 or TRBV12-4 and TRBJ1-1; D unresolved. This CDR3 is 14 amino acids long. The V and J ends lost 7 bases and 11 bases respectively, with 23 bases between them. The CDR3 DNA sequence: TGTGCCAGCACCATGGACGGGAAACCAGTAGTTGCTTTCTTT. Translation gives CASTMDGKPVVAFF.

The chain has TRBV6-5 and TRBJ1-6; D call uncertain. Germline V CDR1 and CDR2: MNHEY, SVGAGI. This CDR3 is 13 amino acids long. The germline V and J ends were trimmed by 10 bases and 9 bases, with 16 bases remaining between them. The CDR3 sequence: CATQPIISSPLHF. For the CDR3, the DNA is TGTGCCACTCAACCGATCATCTCTTCACCCCTCCACTTT.

The chain couples TRBV3-1 to TRBJ2-5; D ambiguous. CDR1 and CDR2 (germline): LGHDT, YNNKEL (reference sequence). The CDR3 runs 12 residues. With 4 bases removed from V and 7 bases from J, the gap between germline ends came to 10 bases. The DNA of the CDR3 is TGTGCCAGCAGCCCCCTGCTTGGGACCCAGTACTTC. Translation: CASSPLLGTQYF.

CDR3 DNA: TGCAGTGCTGTGGCGGGGGGCCCGGAGACCCAGTACTTC. Amino acid sequence: CSAVAGGPETQYF. V is TRBV20-1 and J is TRBJ2-5; 8 bases align to TRBD2. The germline V gene encodes CDR1 DFQATT and CDR2 SNEGSKA (reference sequence). J gave up 5 bases and V 5 bases, and 7 bases lay outside the gene matches. This CDR3 contains 13 residues.

In the case of this clonotype: The germline gene is not matched at one end of the junction; a read error may be the cause. This rearrangement joins TRBV3-1 to TRBJ2-3, with TRBD2 identical over 10 bases. The germline gives CDR1 LGHDT, CDR2 YNNKEL (reference sequence). The CDR3 loop spans 15 amino acids. In DNA, the CDR3 is TGTGCCAGCAGTCAAGATCTAGCGGGAGCAGATACGCAGTATTTT. Its protein product is CASSQDLAGADTQYF.

V gene TRBV25-1 combines with J gene TRBJ2-2; 8 bases agree with TRBD1. Germline V gives CDR1 MGHDK, CDR2 SYGVNS. This CDR3 region has 14 residues. The trim removed 7 bases at V and 0 bases at J, leaving 1 base unmatched. The CDR3 is CASMDRANTGELFF. CDR3 in DNA: TGTGCCAGCATGGACAGGGCGAACACCGGGGAGCTGTTTTTT. The full variable domain, completed using reference TRBV25-1 and TRBJ2-2, is EADIYQTPRYLVIGTGKKITLECSQTMGHDKMYWYQQDPGMELHLIHYSYGVNSTEKGDLSSESTVSRIRTEHFPLTLESARPSHTSQYLCASMDRANTGELFFGEGSRLTVL.

The rearrangement uses TRBV29-1 and TRBJ2-7; D uncertain. V shed 6 bases and J shed 0 bases, with 9 bases lying between them. The CDR3 has 12 amino acids. Per the germline V gene, CDR1 is SQVTM and CDR2 is ANQGSEA. The CDR3 spells CSVSLSSYEQYF. For the CDR3, the DNA is TGCAGCGTATCCCTTAGCTCCTACGAGCAGTACTTC.

The chain carries TRBV12-3 or TRBV12-4 and TRBJ2-1; the D gene is possibly TRBD1 (7 bases). This CDR3 comprises 14 residues. V was trimmed by 7 bases and J by 4 bases, leaving 14 bases between them. CDR3 nucleotide sequence: TGTGCCAGCACCGCGACAGGGACTTACAATGAGCAGTTCTTC. Translated: CASTATGTYNEQFF.

The chain links TRBV9 to TRBJ2-7; D not certain. V was pared by 2 bases and J by 4 bases, with 4 bases between. The CDR3 extends over 11 amino acids. From germline, CDR1 is SGDLS and CDR2 YYNGEE. CDR3 DNA sequence: TGTGCCAGCAGCGTCTTGTACGAGCAGTACTTC. Translated, it gives CASSVLYEQYF.

V gene TRBV21-1 combines with J gene TRBJ2-7; the table names TRBD1, a call not compared with the DNA. TRBV21-1 is given as a pseudogene. The CDR3 runs 14 residues. CDR3 bases: TGTGCCAGCGTAAGACAGGGCGACTTCTACGAGCAGTACTTC. Translation: CASVRQGDFYEQYF.

The genes are TRBV6-5 and TRBJ2-7; D assignment may be TRBD1 or TRBD2 (5 bases each). The CDR3 sequence is 15 residues long. V dropped 7 bases and J dropped 1 base, with 17 bases sitting between them. Germline V gene sequence: CDR1 MNHEY, CDR2 SVGAGI. The CDR3 loop is CASTPGQGVSYEQYF. CDR3 sequence (DNA): TGTGCCAGCACCCCCGGCCAGGGAGTATCCTACGAGCAGTACTTC.

This chain links TRBV24-1 with TRBJ2-2, with D hard to call. The ends were cut back, 5 bases at V and 1 base at J, with 10 bases in the middle. CDR1 and CDR2 (germline): KGHDR, SFDVKD. There are 15 residues in the CDR3. CDR3 sequence reads: CATSGHSENTGELFF. The CDR3 nucleotides are TGTGCCACCAGTGGCCACAGCGAGAACACCGGGGAGCTGTTTTTT.

The CDR3 loop is CASSPSGSGANVLTF. CDR3 nucleotide sequence: TGTGCCAGCAGTCCCTCAGGGTCTGGGGCCAACGTCCTGACTTTC. The V gene is TRBV27, the J gene TRBJ2-6; TRBD1 is a possible D gene (5 bases). This CDR3 is built from 15 residues. Trimming left V 5 bases short and J 1 base short, with 9 bases between. Germline V lookup: CDR1 MNHEY, CDR2 SMNVEV (reference sequence).

The CDR3 nucleotides are TGTGCCTGGAGTGTACTGGGGGACACTGAAGCTTTCTTT. It encodes CAWSVLGDTEAFF. V usage is TRBV30 and J usage is TRBJ1-1, with D perhaps matching TRBD1 (5 bases). Trimming pared 0 bases from V and 3 bases from J, leaving 8 bases between. The CDR3 has 13 amino acids. In germline, CDR1 is GTSNPN, CDR2 SVGIG (reference sequence).

The CDR3 region has the DNA TGCATCTTCTGCGAGCAGTACTTC. Translating it yields CIFCEQYF. The chain recombines TRBV29-1 with TRBJ2-7; D is undetermined. CDR3 length: 8 amino acids. Germline assignment: CDR1 SQVTM and CDR2 ANQGSEA.

The rearrangement uses TRBV6-2 or TRBV6-3 and TRBJ2-1; no definite D call. The CDR3 spans 16 residues. Germline V lookup: CDR1 MNHEY, CDR2 SVGEGT. Trimming removed 0 bases at V and 2 bases at J, with 11 bases between. The DNA for the CDR3 is TGTGCCAGCAGTTACTCCCTCCCCGCGCCCTACAATGAGCAGTTCTTC. Translated, it gives CASSYSLPAPYNEQFF.

This clonotype occurred once. The V and J genes are TRBV7-8 and TRBJ2-2; 9 nucleotides agree with TRBD1. The CDR3 covers 14 residues. Trimming cost V 2 bases and J 7 bases; bases outside gene matches: 2. The V gene's germline CDR1 is SGHVS and CDR2 FQNEAQ. The CDR3 coding sequence is TGTGCCAGCAGCTTAAGGGACAGGGACGGGGAGCTGTTTTTT. Its translation is CASSLRDRDGELFF.

The rearrangement joins TRBV20-1 to TRBJ2-2; possibly TRBD1 or TRBD2 for D (6 bases each). Germline lookup yields CDR1 DFQATT and CDR2 SNEGSKA (reference sequence). The CDR3 spans 15 residues. V was pared by 7 bases and J by 5 bases, with 20 bases between. Here the CDR3 DNA reads TGCAGTGGACTGATGGGGGGCCTTGATACCGGGGAGCTGTTTTTT. Translation: CSGLMGGLDTGELFF.

The chain uses TRBV2 and TRBJ2-7, with 7 positions matching TRBD2. CDR3 size: 12 residues. The V gene's germline CDR1 is SNHLY and CDR2 FYNNEI. V lost 8 bases, J lost 4 bases, and 5 bases stayed unmatched. In DNA, the CDR3 is TGTGCCAGCCGCTTGGGGGGGTACGAGCAGTACTTC. Protein product: CASRLGGYEQYF.

This chain connects TRBV7-9 to TRBJ2-7; TRBD1 is a possible D gene (5 bases). The germline gives CDR1 SEHNR, CDR2 FQNEAQ (reference sequence). The V and J ends lost 3 bases and 0 bases respectively, with 12 bases between them. The CDR3 has 15 amino acids. CDR3 sequence: CASSFVQGSSYEQYF. CDR3 DNA sequence: TGTGCCAGCAGCTTCGTTCAGGGATCCTCCTACGAGCAGTACTTC.